This is a list of T cell receptor beta chains from one sample in a study of T cell responses to AZD1222 COVID-19 vaccine. Clones were sequenced by immunoSEQ multiplex PCR, and TCRdb holds only the in-frame ones, with some missing. Here the sample spans about 130,000 clones, 88% being singletons. The sequenced sample was peripheral blood, obtained on day 0 of AZD1222 vaccination. These receptors all stem from an adult in good health. Both conserved end residues are part of each CDR3. D genes are given only for firm matches. The size entry is marked missing in some rows and otherwise reads once, few, many or a size class.

d_call,j_call,clone_size,v_call,cdr3_aa,cdr3_nt
-,TRBJ2-3,-,TRBV19,CASSIALITDTQYF,TGTGCCAGTAGTATAGCGCTTATCACAGATACGCAGTATTTT
-,TRBJ2-1,-,TRBV7-2,CASSLARGNEQFF,TGTGCCAGCAGCTTAGCTAGGGGTAATGAGCAGTTCTTC
TRBD1,TRBJ2-1,once,TRBV10-3,CAIRGNRGNEQFF,TGTGCCATCAGGGGCAACAGGGGCAATGAGCAGTTCTTC
TRBD2,TRBJ2-7,-,TRBV4-2,CASSQDRAPGGKHEQYF,TGTGCCAGCAGCCAAGATAGGGCTCCGGGAGGGAAGCACGAGCAGTACTTC
-,TRBJ2-7,-,TRBV12-5,CASGSSRDEQYF,TGTGCTAGTGGTTCGTCAAGGGACGAGCAGTACTTC
TRBD1,TRBJ1-2,-,TRBV7-9,CASSTTGGDGYTF,TGTGCCAGCAGCACCACAGGGGGTGATGGCTACACCTTC
-,TRBJ2-7,-,TRBV19,CASSSRGSPTYEQYF,TGTGCCAGTAGTTCCAGAGGGAGCCCTACCTACGAGCAGTACTTC
-,TRBJ1-1,-,TRBV28,CASSLPGRLMNTEAFF,TGTGCCAGCAGTTTGCCGGGGCGCTTAATGAACACTGAAGCTTTCTTT
-,TRBJ1-3,-,TRBV12-3/TRBV12-4,CASRPPGNTIYF,TGTGCCAGCAGGCCGCCTGGAAACACCATATATTTT
-,TRBJ1-5,few,TRBV6-2/TRBV6-3,CASSPGTYQPQHF,TGTGCCAGCAGTCCCGGGACCTATCAGCCCCAGCATTTT
-,TRBJ1-5,-,TRBV5-4,CASSLRGIEPQHF,TGTGCCAGCAGCCTCCGGGGGATTGAGCCCCAGCATTTT
-,TRBJ2-7,-,TRBV20-1,CSVELRSEQYF,TGCAGTGTTGAACTCAGGTCCGAGCAGTACTTC
-,TRBJ2-3,-,TRBV12-3/TRBV12-4,CASTLRTTDTQYF,TGTGCCAGCACCTTGCGGACTACAGATACGCAGTATTTT
-,TRBJ1-1,-,TRBV15,CATSRGRDGNTEAFF,TGTGCCACCAGCAGAGGCAGGGACGGGAACACTGAAGCTTTCTTT
TRBD2,TRBJ2-1,few,TRBV7-2,CASSVGLAGGGYNEQFF,TGTGCCAGCAGCGTCGGACTAGCGGGAGGGGGTTACAATGAGCAGTTCTTC
-,TRBJ2-7,-,TRBV18,CASSPPGTAPYEQYF,TGTGCCAGCTCCCCTCCCGGGACCGCCCCCTACGAGCAGTACTTC
-,TRBJ1-5,-,TRBV7-2,CASSLTSVSNQPQHF,TGTGCCAGCAGCTTAACGTCTGTTAGCAATCAGCCCCAGCATTTT
-,TRBJ2-1,-,TRBV6-2/TRBV6-3,CASSYQPLASSYNEQFF,TGTGCCAGCAGTTACCAACCCCTAGCGTCCTCCTACAATGAGCAGTTCTTC
-,TRBJ1-2,-,TRBV7-8,CASSLAEAARGYTF,TGTGCCAGCAGCTTAGCTGAGGCAGCCCGGGGCTACACCTTC
-,TRBJ2-5,-,TRBV5-1,CASSLAIMETQYF,TGCGCCAGCAGCTTAGCTATCATGGAGACCCAGTACTTC
-,TRBJ2-7,-,TRBV6-5,CASSPQGSEYEQYF,TGTGCCAGCAGTCCTCAGGGGTCGGAGTACGAGCAGTACTTC
-,TRBJ2-7,-,TRBV5-1,CASSWTDGPFYEQYF,TGCGCCAGCAGCTGGACCGACGGCCCATTCTACGAGCAGTACTTC
TRBD1,TRBJ1-5,-,TRBV19,CASNDRAYSNQPQHF,TGTGCCAGTAACGACAGGGCTTATAGCAATCAGCCCCAGCATTTT
-,TRBJ2-5,-,TRBV4-1,CASSQDGGQNQETQYF,TGCGCCAGCAGCCAAGATGGAGGGCAGAACCAAGAGACCCAGTACTTC
-,TRBJ1-1,-,TRBV9,CASSRGGTEAFF,TGTGCCAGCAGTAGGGGAGGAACTGAAGCTTTCTTT
-,TRBJ1-3,-,TRBV3-1/TRBV3-2,CASSQETGRRGNTIYF,TGTGCCAGCAGCCAAGAGACCGGCAGGAGGGGAAACACCATATATTTT
-,TRBJ1-6,-,TRBV27,CASSFPDRPDDSPLHF,TGTGCCAGCAGTTTCCCAGACAGACCGGATGATTCACCCCTCCACTTT
TRBD1,TRBJ2-7,once,TRBV7-2,CASSRDRGRPEQYF,TGTGCCAGCAGCCGTGACAGGGGGAGGCCCGAGCAGTACTTC
-,TRBJ2-7,-,TRBV21-1,CASSKGLATSRRFEQYF,TGTGCCAGCAGCAAAGGCCTAGCGACCAGCAGGCGGTTCGAGCAGTACTTC
TRBD1,TRBJ2-3,once,TRBV19,CASRAGTGGATDTQYF,TGTGCCAGTAGAGCCGGGACAGGGGGCGCGACAGATACGCAGTATTTT
-,TRBJ1-1,-,TRBV27,CASTAGGRNAEAFF,TGTGCCAGCACCGCTGGGGGCAGGAACGCTGAAGCTTTCTTT
-,TRBJ1-4,-,TRBV5-4,CASSSRQGGVTNEKLFF,TGTGCCAGCAGCTCGAGGCAGGGAGGAGTTACTAATGAAAAACTGTTTTTT
TRBD2,TRBJ2-3,-,TRBV15,CATSRGSGGGSTDTQYF,TGTGCCACCAGCAGGGGGAGTGGCGGGGGAAGCACAGATACGCAGTATTTT
-,TRBJ2-7,-,TRBV5-1,CASSLAVSSYEQYF,TGCGCCAGCAGCCTGGCGGTCAGCTCCTACGAGCAGTACTTC
TRBD1,TRBJ2-2,-,TRBV5-1,CASSVAGQGSTGELFF,TGCGCCAGCAGCGTGGCGGGACAGGGGTCCACCGGGGAGCTGTTTTTT